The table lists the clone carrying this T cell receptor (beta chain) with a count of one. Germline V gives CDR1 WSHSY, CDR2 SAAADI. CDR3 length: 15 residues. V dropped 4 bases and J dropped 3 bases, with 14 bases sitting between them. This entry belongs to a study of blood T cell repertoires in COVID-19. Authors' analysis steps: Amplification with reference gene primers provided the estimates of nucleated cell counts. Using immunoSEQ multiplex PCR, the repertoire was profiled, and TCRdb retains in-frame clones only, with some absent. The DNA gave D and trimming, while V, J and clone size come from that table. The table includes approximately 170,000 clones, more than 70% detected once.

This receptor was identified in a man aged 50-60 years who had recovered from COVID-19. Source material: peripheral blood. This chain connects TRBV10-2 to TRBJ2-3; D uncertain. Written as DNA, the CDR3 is TGCGCCAGCAGTGGCCCAGAGCGAGGTACAGATACGCAGTATTTT. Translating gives CASSGPERGTDTQYF.